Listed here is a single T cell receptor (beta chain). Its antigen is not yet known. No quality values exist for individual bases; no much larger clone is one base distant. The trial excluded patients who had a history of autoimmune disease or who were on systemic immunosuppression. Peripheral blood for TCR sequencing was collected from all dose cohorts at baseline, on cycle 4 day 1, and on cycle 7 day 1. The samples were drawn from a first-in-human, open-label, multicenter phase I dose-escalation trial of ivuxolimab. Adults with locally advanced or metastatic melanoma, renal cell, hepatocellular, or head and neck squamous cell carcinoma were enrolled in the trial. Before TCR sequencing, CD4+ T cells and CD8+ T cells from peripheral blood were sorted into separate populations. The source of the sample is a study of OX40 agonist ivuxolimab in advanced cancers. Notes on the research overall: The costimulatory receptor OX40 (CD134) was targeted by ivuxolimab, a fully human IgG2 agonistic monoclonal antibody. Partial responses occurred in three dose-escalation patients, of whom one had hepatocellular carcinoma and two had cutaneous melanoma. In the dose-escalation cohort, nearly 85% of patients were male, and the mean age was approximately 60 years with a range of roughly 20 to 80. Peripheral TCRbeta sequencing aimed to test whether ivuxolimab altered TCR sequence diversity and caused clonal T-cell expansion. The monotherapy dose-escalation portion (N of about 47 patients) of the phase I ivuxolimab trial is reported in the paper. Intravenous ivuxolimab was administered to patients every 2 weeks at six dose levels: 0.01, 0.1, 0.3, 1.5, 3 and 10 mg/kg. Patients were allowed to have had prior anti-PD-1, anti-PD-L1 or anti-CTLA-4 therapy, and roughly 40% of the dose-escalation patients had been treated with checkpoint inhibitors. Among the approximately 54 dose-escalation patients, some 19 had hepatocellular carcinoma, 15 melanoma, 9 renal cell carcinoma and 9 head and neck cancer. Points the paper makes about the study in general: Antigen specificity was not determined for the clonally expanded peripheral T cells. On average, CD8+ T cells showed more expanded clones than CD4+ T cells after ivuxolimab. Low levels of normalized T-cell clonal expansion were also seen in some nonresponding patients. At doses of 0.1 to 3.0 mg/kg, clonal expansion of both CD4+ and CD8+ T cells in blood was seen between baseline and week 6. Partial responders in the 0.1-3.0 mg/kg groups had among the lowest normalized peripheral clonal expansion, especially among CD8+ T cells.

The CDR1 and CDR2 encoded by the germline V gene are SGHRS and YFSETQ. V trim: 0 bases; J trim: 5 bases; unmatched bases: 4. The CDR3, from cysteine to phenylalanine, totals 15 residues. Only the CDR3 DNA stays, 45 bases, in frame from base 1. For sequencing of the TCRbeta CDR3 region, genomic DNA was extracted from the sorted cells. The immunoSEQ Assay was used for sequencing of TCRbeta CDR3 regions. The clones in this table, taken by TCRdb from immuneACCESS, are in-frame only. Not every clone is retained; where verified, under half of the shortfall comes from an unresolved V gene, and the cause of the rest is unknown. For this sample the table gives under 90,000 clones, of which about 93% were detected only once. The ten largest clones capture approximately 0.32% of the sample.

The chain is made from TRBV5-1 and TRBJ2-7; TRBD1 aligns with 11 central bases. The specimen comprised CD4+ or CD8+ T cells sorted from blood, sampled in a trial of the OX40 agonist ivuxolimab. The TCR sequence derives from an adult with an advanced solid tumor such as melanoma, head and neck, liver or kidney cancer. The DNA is TGCGCCAGCAGCTTGGCCGGGACAGGGGGTGACGAGCAGTACTTC. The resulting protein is CASSLAGTGGDEQYF.